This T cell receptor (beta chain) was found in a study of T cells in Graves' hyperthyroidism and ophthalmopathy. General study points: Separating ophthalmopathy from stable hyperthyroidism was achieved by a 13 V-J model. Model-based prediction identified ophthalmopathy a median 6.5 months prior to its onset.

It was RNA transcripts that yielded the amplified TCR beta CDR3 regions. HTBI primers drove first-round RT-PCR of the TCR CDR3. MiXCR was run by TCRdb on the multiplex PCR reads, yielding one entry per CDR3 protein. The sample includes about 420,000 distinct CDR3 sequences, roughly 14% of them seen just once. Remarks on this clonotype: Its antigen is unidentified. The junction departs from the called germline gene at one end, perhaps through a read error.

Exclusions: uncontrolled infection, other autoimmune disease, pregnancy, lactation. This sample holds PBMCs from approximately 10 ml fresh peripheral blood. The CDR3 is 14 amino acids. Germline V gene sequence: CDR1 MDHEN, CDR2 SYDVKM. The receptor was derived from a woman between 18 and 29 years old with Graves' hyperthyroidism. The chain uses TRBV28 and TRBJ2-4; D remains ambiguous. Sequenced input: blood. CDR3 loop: CASSLGGAKNIQCF. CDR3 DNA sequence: TGTGCCAGCAGTTTGGGTGGAGCCAAAAACATTCAGTGCTTC.